The clone carrying this TCR beta chain showed up just a few times. Sample time point: newly diagnosed GD, antithyroid drugs for less than 3 months. TCR sequences were obtained from RNA taken from PBMCs. This specimen belongs to a study of regulatory T cells in long-lasting Graves disease. V lost 7 bases, J lost 1 base, and 11 bases lay in between. This CDR3 is 14 amino acids long. CDR1 is LNHDA and CDR2 is SQIVND in the germline V gene (reference sequence). TCR beta libraries were built with iRepertoire HTBI primers and Arm-PCR of CDR3 regions. TCRdb used MiXCR to reprocess the multiplex PCR reads, holding one entry per CDR3 protein. The table shows 450,000 to 500,000 distinct CDR3 sequences, with around 16% occurring only once. These data are also associated with another study on T cells in Graves' hyperthyroidism and ophthalmopathy.

The TCR comes from a man aged 40-49 years with Graves disease. The sequences come from peripheral blood mononuclear cells (PBMCs), collected at new diagnosis, from a patient treated with antithyroid drugs. J is TRBJ1-5 and V is TRBV19; the D gene is possibly TRBD1 (5 bases). In DNA, the CDR3 is TGTGCCAGTACCCCGTCAGGGAGCAATCAGCCCCAGCATTTT. Its protein product is CASTPSGSNQPQHF.